The 32 T cell receptor beta chains given below trace back to one sample, sequenced in a study of OX40 agonist ivuxolimab in advanced cancers. TCRdb's copy holds only in-frame clones and misses some; the assay was immunoSEQ multiplex PCR. The sample carries about 110,000 clones, approximately 90% recorded once. The sample in question was CD4+ or CD8+ T cells sorted from blood, obtained in a trial of the OX40 agonist ivuxolimab. The source of these receptors is an adult with an advanced solid tumor such as melanoma, head and neck, liver or kidney cancer.

The gene calls are TRBV5-1 and TRBJ2-7; 8 bases align to TRBD2. Germline values: CDR1 SGHRS, CDR2 YFSETQ. This CDR3 is 14 amino acids long. After removal of 2 bases from V and 4 bases from J, the junction contained 5 bases not matched to a gene. The CDR3 sequence is CASSFSGTLYEQYF. For the CDR3, the DNA is TGCGCCAGCAGCTTTAGCGGGACCCTATACGAGCAGTACTTC.

J is TRBJ1-1 and V is TRBV10-3; D is perhaps TRBD1 (6 bases). The CDR3 extends over 15 amino acids. Germline CDR1 is ENHRY and CDR2 is SYGVKD. Trimming pared 6 bases from V and 6 bases from J, leaving 20 bases between. The chain's CDR3 is CAIRDTSGVRSEAFF. CDR3 coding DNA: TGTGCCATCAGGGACACCTCAGGGGTTCGGTCTGAAGCTTTCTTT.

V and J are TRBV5-8 and TRBJ1-1; D is uncertain. The CDR3 sequence is 15 residues long. Looked up from germline, CDR1 is SGHTS and CDR2 is YDEGEE. The V end lost 1 base, the J end lost 2 bases, and 12 bases lay between the germline ends. The CDR3 sequence is CASSLLPARNTEAFF. The CDR3 nucleotides read TGTGCCAGCAGCTTGTTGCCAGCCAGAAACACTGAAGCTTTCTTT.

The chain has TRBV5-8 and TRBJ2-2; D is uncertain. There are 14 residues in the CDR3. V lost 0 bases to trimming and J lost 7 bases, with 10 bases between them. CDR1 and CDR2 (germline): SGHTS, YDEGEE. CDR3 nucleotides: TGTGCCAGCAGCTTGGGATCTGGGTTCGGGGAGCTGTTTTTT. The encoded protein is CASSLGSGFGELFF.

This clone occurred once. The genes are TRBV30 and TRBJ1-3; no clear D gene. The germline V gene encodes CDR1 GTSNPN and CDR2 SVGIG (reference sequence). This CDR3 region has 15 residues. Trimming cost V 1 base and J 2 bases, with 12 bases left between them. The CDR3 loop is CAWSGGGRTGNTIYF. CDR3 in DNA: TGTGCCTGGAGTGGGGGTGGCAGGACTGGAAACACCATATATTTT.

This chain links TRBV5-1 with TRBJ2-2; tentatively, D is TRBD1 (6 bases). This CDR3 has 13 residues. The germline gives CDR1 SGHRS, CDR2 YFSETQ. Trimming removed 4 bases from V and 7 bases from J, with 11 bases in between. The CDR3, as DNA: TGCGCCAGCAGCAGACAGGCCGTCGGGGAGCTGTTTTTT. Its translation is CASSRQAVGELFF.

V and J are TRBV19 and TRBJ2-4; D is perhaps TRBD1 or TRBD2 (5 bases each). Looked up from germline, CDR1 is LNHDA and CDR2 is SQIVND (reference sequence). This CDR3 spans 16 amino acids. V lost 5 bases and J lost 0, with 14 bases in between. CDR3 sequence (DNA): TGTGCCAGTAGTGACAGCGGAGGACTAGCCAAAAACATTCAGTACTTC. This codes for CASSDSGGLAKNIQYF.

The genes are TRBV6-1 and TRBJ2-7; 7 bases line up with TRBD1. Trimming removed 8 bases from V and 4 bases from J; junction bases left unmatched: 5. This CDR3 has 12 residues. Germline CDR1 and CDR2: MNHNS and SASEGT. The CDR3 sequence is CASSTGEYEQYF. The DNA of the CDR3 is TGTGCCAGCTCTACAGGGGAATACGAGCAGTACTTC.

The CDR3: CASSLAHRVNYNEQFF. CDR3 nucleotide sequence: TGTGCCAGCAGCTTGGCCCACAGGGTGAACTACAATGAGCAGTTCTTC. This chain links TRBV5-5 with TRBJ2-1, with D possibly matching TRBD1 (6 bases). The CDR3 spans 16 residues. Trimming shortened V by 0 bases and J by 3 bases, and 13 bases separated the two germline ends. CDR1 SGHKS and CDR2 YYEKEE come from the germline V gene (reference sequence). The whole variable domain, filled in from reference TRBV5-5 and TRBJ2-1, reads DAGVTQSPTHLIKTRGQQVTLRCSPISGHKSVSWYQQVLGQGPQFIFQYYEKEERGRGNFPDRFSARQFPNYSSELNVNALLLGDSALYLCASSLAHRVNYNEQFFGPGTRLTVL.

This chain connects TRBV10-1 to TRBJ2-5; D remains ambiguous. This CDR3 comprises 15 residues. Germline V gives CDR1 WNHNN, CDR2 SYGVQD (reference sequence). The V and J ends lost 3 bases and 7 bases respectively, with 18 bases between them. Here the CDR3 reads CASSDGRKVPWTQYF. The CDR3 coding sequence is TGCGCCAGCAGTGACGGTCGGAAAGTACCCTGGACCCAGTACTTC.

The chain links TRBV7-8 to TRBJ1-4; unclear D gene. The V gene lost 4 bases and the J gene lost 3 bases, with 9 bases spanning the gap. The CDR3 totals 14 residues. Looked up from germline, CDR1 is SGHVS and CDR2 is FQNEAQ. The CDR3 DNA follows: TGTGCCAGCAGCTCCGCAGCCCCTAATGAAAAACTGTTTTTT. This encodes CASSSAAPNEKLFF.

V is TRBV30 and J is TRBJ2-2; D tentatively fits TRBD1 or TRBD2 (5 bases each). The germline V gene has CDR1 GTSNPN and CDR2 SVGIG (reference sequence). This CDR3 contains 13 residues. V was trimmed by 4 bases and J by 7 bases, leaving 13 bases between them. This CDR3 is CAWKEGFGGELFF. Written as DNA, the CDR3 is TGTGCCTGGAAAGAGGGGTTCGGCGGGGAGCTGTTTTTT.

The chain is built from TRBV29-1 and TRBJ1-3; D is unresolved. In germline, CDR1 is SQVTM, CDR2 ANQGSEA. V was clipped by 0 bases and J by 4 bases, with 16 bases between them. CDR3 length: 16 amino acids. This CDR3 reads CSVEDTALGRGNTIYF. Here the CDR3 DNA reads TGCAGCGTTGAAGATACGGCCCTCGGGCGCGGAAACACCATATATTTT.

The chain has TRBV19 and TRBJ1-5; tentative D call: TRBD1 (5 bases). Germline V gene data show CDR1 as LNHDA and CDR2 as SQIVND (reference sequence). The germline V and J ends were trimmed by 2 bases and 16 bases, with 15 bases remaining between them. This CDR3 comprises 12 residues. DNA for the CDR3: TGTGCCAGTAGTATAAAAGAGGGACCCCTTCATTTT. This codes for CASSIKEGPLHF.

The rearrangement links TRBV7-6 to TRBJ2-2; D is perhaps TRBD2 (5 bases). This CDR3 region has 14 residues. Germline V gene lookup returns CDR1 SGHVS and CDR2 FNYEAQ. Trimming took 3 bases from V and 8 from J, leaving 13 bases between them. The CDR3: CASSFSGIRGELFF. The CDR3 nucleotides read TGTGCCAGCAGCTTTTCGGGGATAAGAGGGGAGCTGTTTTTT.

CDR3 in DNA: TGCGCCAGCAGAACCGACAGGGGGCATCAGCCCCAGCATTTT. This translates into CASRTDRGHQPQHF. The chain uses TRBV10-1 and TRBJ1-5; the match to TRBD1 covers 10 bases. Germline lookup yields CDR1 WNHNN and CDR2 SYGVQD (reference sequence). The CDR3 is made up of 14 amino acids. The V gene end was trimmed by 6 bases and the J gene end by 5 bases; junction bases not matched to a gene: 4.

This clone showed up just once. The chain carries TRBV9 and TRBJ2-7; 7 nucleotides line up with TRBD1. V was clipped by 7 bases and J by 5 bases; unmatched bases: 15. In germline, CDR1 is SGDLS, CDR2 YYNGEE. The CDR3 is made up of 15 amino acids. This chain's CDR3 is CASGPDRANYHEQYF. In DNA form, the CDR3 reads TGTGCCAGCGGGCCCGACAGGGCCAACTACCACGAGCAGTACTTC.

This chain connects TRBV19 to TRBJ2-7; D is ambiguous. Germline lookup yields CDR1 LNHDA and CDR2 SQIVND (reference sequence). Trimming removed 6 bases from V and 2 bases from J, with 14 bases in between. This CDR3 is built from 14 residues. CDR3 protein: CASSSEVGAYEQYF. CDR3 nucleotide sequence: TGTGCCAGTAGCTCCGAAGTCGGAGCCTACGAGCAGTACTTC.

This rearrangement joins TRBV2 to TRBJ2-7; TRBD1 agrees at 7 bases. The CDR3 covers 14 residues. Germline CDR1 reads SNHLY; CDR2 reads FYNNEI. Trimming took 6 bases from V and 4 from J; bases not matched to a gene: 9. CDR3: CASRPTGTVYEQYF. DNA for the CDR3: TGTGCCAGCAGGCCGACAGGGACGGTTTACGAGCAGTACTTC.

The CDR3 here is CASSLSRGSETQYF. CDR3 DNA: TGTGCCAGCAGCTTATCCAGGGGGTCAGAGACCCAGTACTTC. J is TRBJ2-5 and V is TRBV11-2; TRBD1 matches at 7 bases. Unmatched junction bases numbered 4, after V lost 2 bases and J lost 4 bases. Germline V gene data show CDR1 as SGHAT and CDR2 as FQNNGV. There are 14 residues in the CDR3.

The chain joins TRBV9 to TRBJ1-2, with D unresolved. CDR3 size: 13 residues. Trimming took off 4 bases at V and 4 bases at J, with 11 bases between the two ends. Germline V gene data show CDR1 as SGDLS and CDR2 as YYNGEE. CDR3 nucleotides: TGTGCCAGCAGCCCCATGTCGGGCTATGGCTACACCTTC. Encoded protein: CASSPMSGYGYTF.

This rearrangement joins TRBV9 to TRBJ2-3; D remains unclear. V was shortened by 6 bases and J by 4 bases, with 15 bases between the two germline ends. The germline V gene encodes CDR1 SGDLS and CDR2 YYNGEE. The CDR3 runs to 14 residues. The DNA for the CDR3 is TGTGCCAGCACCCCAAGTGGTCACCCAGATACGCAGTATTTT. Amino acids: CASTPSGHPDTQYF. The entire variable domain, with the rest obtained from reference TRBV9 and TRBJ2-3, is as follows: DSGVTQTPKHLITATGQRVTLRCSPRSGDLSVYWYQQSLDQGLQFLIQYYNGEERAKGNILERFSAQQFPDLHSELNLSSLELGDSALYFCASTPSGHPDTQYFGPGTRLTVL.

V gene TRBV7-6 combines with J gene TRBJ2-1; 10 bases agree with TRBD1. The CDR3 is 15 amino acids. The germline CDR1 and CDR2 sequences are SGHVS and FNYEAQ. V trimming: 1 base; J trimming: 5 bases; junction bases outside the gene matches: 2. CDR3 protein: CASSLGQGAHNEQFF. Written as DNA, the CDR3 is TGTGCCAGCAGCTTAGGACAGGGGGCCCACAATGAGCAGTTCTTC.

J is TRBJ2-7 and V is TRBV9; possibly TRBD1 for D (5 bases). The CDR3 has 14 residues. The germline V and J ends were trimmed by 3 bases and 2 bases, with 12 bases remaining between them. The V gene's germline CDR1 is SGDLS and CDR2 YYNGEE. The CDR3 is CASSASGIAYEQYF. The DNA for the CDR3 is TGTGCCAGCAGCGCCTCAGGGATAGCCTACGAGCAGTACTTC.

A few counts support this clone. This rearrangement joins TRBV7-9 to TRBJ2-2; TRBD2 agrees at 8 bases. This CDR3 contains 14 residues. The germline CDR1 and CDR2 sequences are SEHNR and FQNEAQ (reference sequence). V gave up 3 bases and J gave up 10 bases; unmatched junction bases: 7. The CDR3: CASSFGSGISELFF. The DNA of the CDR3 is TGTGCCAGCAGCTTTGGTAGCGGGATTTCGGAGCTGTTTTTT. Full variable domain (remainder filled in from reference TRBV7-9 and TRBJ2-2): DTGVSQNPRHKITKRGQNVTFRCDPISEHNRLYWYRQTLGQGPEFLTYFQNEAQLEKSRLLSDRFSAERPKGSFSTLEIQRTEQGDSAMYLCASSFGSGISELFFGEGSRLTVL.

The chain recombines TRBV30 with TRBJ1-1; D gene unclear. The germline gives CDR1 GTSNPN, CDR2 SVGIG (reference sequence). The CDR3 has 11 residues. The V gene lost 3 bases and the J gene lost 5 bases, with 7 bases spanning the gap. The CDR3 sequence: CAWSARTEAFF. The CDR3 region has the DNA TGTGCCTGGAGCGCCAGAACTGAAGCTTTCTTT.

This chain joins TRBV5-1 and TRBJ2-7; 12 nucleotides line up with TRBD2. CDR3 length equals 16 residues. CDR1 and CDR2 (germline): SGHRS, YFSETQ. J lost 6 bases, V lost 4 bases, and 11 bases had no gene match. CDR3 bases: TGCGCCAGCAGCCCCATACCGGGGACTAGCGGGCGCGAGCAGTACTTC. This translates into CASSPIPGTSGREQYF.

The gene calls are TRBV27 and TRBJ1-5; D is possibly TRBD1 (6 bases). The CDR3 has 17 residues. The germline V gene has CDR1 MNHEY and CDR2 SMNVEV (reference sequence). V was cut by 5 bases and J by 0 bases, with 17 bases left in between. As DNA, the CDR3 is TGTGCCAGCAGTCCCACCCGAGGACAGCTTAGCAATCAGCCCCAGCATTTT. This sequence encodes CASSPTRGQLSNQPQHF.

The V and J genes are TRBV9 and TRBJ2-2; no reliable D call. The CDR3 runs 13 residues. V was clipped by 3 bases and J by 6 bases, with 9 bases between them. Germline CDR1 reads SGDLS; CDR2 reads YYNGEE. CDR3 DNA sequence: TGTGCCAGCAGCGCCGCTCAGGCCGGGGAGCTGTTTTTT. Protein product: CASSAAQAGELFF.

This clone has a single count. The J gene is TRBJ1-1, the V gene TRBV11-2; 7 bases are shared with TRBD1. Unmatched junction bases numbered 5, after V lost 0 bases and J lost 4 bases. Germline V gene data show CDR1 as SGHAT and CDR2 as FQNNGV. The CDR3 sequence is 15 residues long. CDR3 in DNA: TGTGCCAGCAGCTTAGAATTTCAGGGGGTCACTGAAGCTTTCTTT. Amino acids: CASSLEFQGVTEAFF.

Regarding this clone: One end of the junction is discordant with germline, which a read error may explain. The V and J genes are TRBV19 and TRBJ1-1; 7 bases map to TRBD1. Germline V lookup: CDR1 LNHDA, CDR2 SQIVND (reference sequence). The CDR3 extends over 13 amino acids. This chain's CDR3 is CASTSGQNPEAFF. The CDR3 nucleotides are TGTGCCAGTACCTCGGGACAGAACCCTGAAGCTTTCTTT.

The genes are TRBV18 and TRBJ2-7, with D perhaps given as TRBD1 or TRBD2 (6 bases each). Germline V gene lookup returns CDR1 KGHSH and CDR2 LQKENI. V was pared by 1 base and J by 6 bases, with 16 bases between. The CDR3 contains 15 residues. DNA for the CDR3: TGTGCCAGCTCACCACTTGGGGGGCTTGGGGCCGAGCAGTACTTC. This translates into CASSPLGGLGAEQYF.